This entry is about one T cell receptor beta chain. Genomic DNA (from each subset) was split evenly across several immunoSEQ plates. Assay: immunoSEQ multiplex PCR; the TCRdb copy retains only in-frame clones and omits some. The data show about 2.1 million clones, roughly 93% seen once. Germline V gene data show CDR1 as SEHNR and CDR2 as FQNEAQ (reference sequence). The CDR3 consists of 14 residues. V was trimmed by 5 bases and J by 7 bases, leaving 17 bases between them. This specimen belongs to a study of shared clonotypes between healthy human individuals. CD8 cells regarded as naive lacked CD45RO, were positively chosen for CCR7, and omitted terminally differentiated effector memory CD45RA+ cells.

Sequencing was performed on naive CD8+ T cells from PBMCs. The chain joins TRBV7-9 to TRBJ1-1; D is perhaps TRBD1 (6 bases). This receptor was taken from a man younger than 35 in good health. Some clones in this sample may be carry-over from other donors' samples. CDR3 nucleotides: TGTGCCAGCAGCCCGCAGGGGACAAGGATTGAAGCTTTCTTT. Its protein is CASSPQGTRIEAFF. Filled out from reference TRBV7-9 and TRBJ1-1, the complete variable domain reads DTGVSQNPRHKITKRGQNVTFRCDPISEHNRLYWYRQTLGQGPEFLTYFQNEAQLEKSRLLSDRFSAERPKGSFSTLEIQRTEQGDSAMYLCASSPQGTRIEAFFGQGTRLTVV.